The text below deals with one T cell receptor (beta chain). Its antigen is not known. Profiling relied on immunoSEQ multiplex PCR, and the TCRdb table lists in-frame clones only, not all of them. The sample has about 27,000 clones, roughly 80% seen once. The data stem from a study of OX40 agonist ivuxolimab in advanced cancers. General study findings and limits: Blood T cells, both CD4+ and CD8+, expanded clonally by week 6 at 0.1 to 3.0 mg/kg.

The sequences come from CD4+ or CD8+ T cells sorted from blood, collected in a trial of the OX40 agonist ivuxolimab. The TCR originated in an adult with an advanced solid tumor such as melanoma, head and neck, liver or kidney cancer.

CDR3 residues: CASKGGDNSPLHF. In DNA form, the CDR3 reads TGTGCCAGTAAGGGGGGCGATAATTCACCCCTCCACTTT. The V gene is TRBV19, the J gene TRBJ1-6; D possibly corresponds to TRBD1 (6 bases). Per germline, CDR1 LNHDA and CDR2 SQIVND (reference sequence). The CDR3 runs 13 residues. Trimming left V 7 bases short and J 5 bases short, with 9 bases between.